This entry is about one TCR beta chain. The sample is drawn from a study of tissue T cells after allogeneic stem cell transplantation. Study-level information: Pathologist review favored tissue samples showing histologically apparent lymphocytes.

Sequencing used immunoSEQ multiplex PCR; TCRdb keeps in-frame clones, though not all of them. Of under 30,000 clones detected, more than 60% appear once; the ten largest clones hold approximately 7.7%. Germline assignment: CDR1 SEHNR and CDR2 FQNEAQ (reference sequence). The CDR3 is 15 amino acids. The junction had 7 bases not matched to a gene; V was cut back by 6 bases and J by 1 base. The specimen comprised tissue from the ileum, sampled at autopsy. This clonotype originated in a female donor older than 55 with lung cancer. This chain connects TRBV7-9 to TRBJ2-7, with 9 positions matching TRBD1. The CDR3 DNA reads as TGTGCCAGCAGTGAAGGGACAGGGAGATCCTACGAGCAGTACTTC. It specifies CASSEGTGRSYEQYF.